Below, 18 T cell receptor beta chains from the same sample are listed, as sequenced in a study of blood T cells in healthy people across ages. A second PCR, run for roughly 7 to 11 cycles, used a sample-barcoded 5' primer plus a J-beta primer mix. One entry per CDR3 protein results from TCRdb running MiXCR on the 5' RACE reads. Of 550,000 to 600,000 distinct CDR3 sequences listed, about 26% were seen once; the top ten hold under 20%. The sequenced sample consisted of blood. The source is a woman in her 70s in good health.

This clonotype was seen only a few times. V usage is TRBV25-1 and J usage is TRBJ2-2; TRBD1 matches 7 bases. J gave up 4 bases and V 7 bases, and 6 bases lay outside the gene matches. There are 14 residues in the CDR3. Germline values: CDR1 MGHDK, CDR2 SYGVNS. The CDR3 loop is CASNDRETTGELFF. The CDR3 DNA reads as TGTGCCAGCAATGACAGGGAAACCACCGGGGAGCTGTTTTTT.

The J gene is TRBJ2-3, the V gene TRBV12-3 or TRBV12-4; the D gene is possibly TRBD2 (5 bases). This CDR3 comprises 15 residues. The V and J ends lost 6 bases and 4 bases respectively, with 17 bases between them. CDR3 nucleotide sequence: TGTGCCAGCAGCCGCCACGGTCCCGGGGCAGATACGCAGTATTTT. Its translation: CASSRHGPGADTQYF.

This clonotype came up a few times. The rearrangement uses TRBV7-2 and TRBJ2-3; TRBD2 aligns across 12 bases. Germline assignment: CDR1 SGHTA and CDR2 FQGNSA. Unmatched junction bases numbered 0, after V lost 1 base and J lost 4 bases. The CDR3 is 15 residues long. Written as DNA, the CDR3 is TGTGCCAGCAGCTTAGGACTAGCGGGAGCAGATACGCAGTATTTT. Encoded protein: CASSLGLAGADTQYF.

CDR3 DNA sequence: TGTGCCAGCAGCAAGCTAGCGGGAGATACGCAGTATTTT. Translation gives CASSKLAGDTQYF. The chain recombines TRBV7-9 with TRBJ2-3; 8 positions agree with TRBD2. V was pared by 5 bases and J by 5 bases, with 3 bases of the junction left unmatched. The length of the CDR3 is 13 residues. CDR1 and CDR2 (germline): SEHNR, FQNEAQ (reference sequence).

The rearrangement uses TRBV24-1 and TRBJ2-1; the match to TRBD2 covers 10 bases. V gave up 5 bases and J gave up 6 bases; unmatched junction bases: 6. The CDR3 runs 15 residues. CDR1 is KGHDR, CDR2 SFDVKD, per germline. CDR3 coding DNA: TGTGCCACCAGTGTCGCTAGCGGGGGTTCCAATGAGCAGTTCTTC. Translated, it gives CATSVASGGSNEQFF.

This chain links TRBV3-1 with TRBJ2-7; 7 nucleotides align to TRBD1. Losses at the gene ends were 6 bases for V and 4 bases for J; bases not matched to a gene: 12. CDR3 length: 15 residues. Per germline, CDR1 LGHDT and CDR2 YNNKEL (reference sequence). In DNA form, the CDR3 reads TGTGCCAGCAGTCTTAGGGGGCAGGGGTCTTACGAGCAGTACTTC. Protein: CASSLRGQGSYEQYF.

V gene TRBV4-3 combines with J gene TRBJ2-3; D is perhaps TRBD2 (6 bases). Trimming cost V 0 bases and J 1 base, with 17 bases left between them. The CDR3 contains 18 residues. CDR1 is LGHNA, CDR2 YSLEER, per germline. The CDR3 region is CASSQEGGALPGTDTQYF. CDR3 in DNA: TGCGCCAGCAGCCAAGAGGGGGGAGCGCTGCCTGGCACAGATACGCAGTATTTT.

The genes are TRBV10-3 and TRBJ2-7; D uncertain. CDR1 and CDR2 (germline): ENHRY, SYGVKD. The V and J ends lost 8 bases and 5 bases respectively, with 10 bases between them. The CDR3 is 11 amino acids. The CDR3 sequence is CAISVGNEQYF. CDR3 coding DNA: TGTGCCATCTCGGTGGGTAACGAGCAGTACTTC.

The chain combines TRBV4-2 with TRBJ2-1; tentative D call: TRBD2 (7 bases). Trimming removed 0 bases from V and 4 bases from J, with 16 bases in between. This CDR3 region has 17 residues. The germline CDR1 and CDR2 sequences are LGHNA and YNFKEQ. CDR3 bases: TGTGCCAGCAGCCAAGATCGGGGAGGGGGGGCTTACAATGAGCAGTTCTTC. Amino acids: CASSQDRGGGAYNEQFF.

This clonotype has a handful of counts. The J gene is TRBJ2-7, the V gene TRBV20-1; TRBD2 might be the D (5 bases). The V end lost 7 bases, the J end lost 0 bases, and 10 bases lay between the germline ends. In germline, CDR1 is DFQATT, CDR2 SNEGSKA (reference sequence). The CDR3 has 12 amino acids. The CDR3 region is CSVPRGSYEQYF. As DNA, the CDR3 is TGCAGTGTTCCTCGGGGCTCCTACGAGCAGTACTTC.

The rearrangement uses TRBV9 and TRBJ2-6; 9 bases line up with TRBD1. Germline V lookup: CDR1 SGDLS, CDR2 YYNGEE. The CDR3 is 18 amino acids. V lost 3 bases and J lost 0; bases outside the gene matches: 7. As DNA, the CDR3 is TGTGCCAGCAGCGGTGGGGGACAGGGAATCTCTGGGGCCAACGTCCTGACTTTC. This sequence encodes CASSGGGQGISGANVLTF.

This clonotype was found a few times. The chain couples TRBV4-1 to TRBJ1-2; 7 bases map to TRBD1. This CDR3 has 16 amino acids. Germline CDR1 reads MGHRA; CDR2 reads YSYEKL. After removal of 1 base from V and 3 bases from J, the junction contained 8 bases not matched to a gene. CDR3 coding DNA: TGCGCCAGCAGCCAAGTACTCAGGGGGGTATACTATGGCTACACCTTC. Its protein product is CASSQVLRGVYYGYTF.

As DNA, the CDR3 is TGTGCCAGCAGCCTGGCTTCAGGGACCTCTGGAAACACCATATATTTT. This translates into CASSLASGTSGNTIYF. The chain recombines TRBV5-5 with TRBJ1-3; the D gene is possibly TRBD1 (5 bases). The CDR3 is 16 residues long. V shed 4 bases and J shed 0 bases, with 14 bases lying between them. Germline CDR1 SGHKS, CDR2 YYEKEE (reference sequence).

The chain couples TRBV5-5 to TRBJ1-4; D is perhaps TRBD1 (5 bases). This CDR3 contains 14 residues. V was cut by 1 base and J by 6 bases, with 10 bases left in between. Germline V gene lookup returns CDR1 SGHKS and CDR2 YYEKEE (reference sequence). CDR3 bases: TGTGCCAGCAGCTTGAGGGGTACGGATGAAAAACTGTTTTTT. It codes for CASSLRGTDEKLFF.

This chain links TRBV9 with TRBJ1-2; 9 bases fit TRBD1. Germline CDR1 SGDLS, CDR2 YYNGEE. Losses at the gene ends were 0 bases for V and 4 bases for J; bases not matched to a gene: 7. The length of the CDR3 is 16 residues. For the CDR3, the DNA is TGTGCCAGCAGCGTAGCGGAGGACAGGGGCAGCTATGGCTACACCTTC. Encoded protein: CASSVAEDRGSYGYTF.

The chain links TRBV12-3 or TRBV12-4 to TRBJ2-5, with D perhaps matching TRBD2 (6 bases). The end of the DNA fits TRBJ2-7 better, so the J call may be wrong. This CDR3 spans 15 amino acids. This chain's CDR3 is CASTPSGGSSYEQYF. The CDR3 bases are TGTGCCAGCACCCCCAGTGGAGGGAGCTCCTACGAGCAGTACTTC.

A word on this clonotype: The germline gene is not matched at one end of the junction; a read error may be the cause. V usage is TRBV7-2 and J usage is TRBJ2-5; TRBD2 matches at 10 bases. The end of the DNA aligns better with TRBJ2-7, so the J call may be wrong. Per germline, CDR1 SGHTA and CDR2 FQGNSA. The CDR3 consists of 16 residues. The CDR3, as DNA: TGTGGCAGCAGCTTAAGCGGGGGGGCGATTTTTAACGAGCAGTACTTC. It yields the protein CGSSLSGGAIFNEQYF.

This clonotype has only a few counts. The genes are TRBV12-3 or TRBV12-4 and TRBJ1-2; 7 bases line up with TRBD1. The V and J ends lost 3 bases and 9 bases, in that order; junction bases with no gene match: 4. The CDR3 runs 12 residues. The CDR3: CASSLHRGSYTF. CDR3 in DNA: TGTGCCAGCAGTTTGCACAGGGGTAGCTACACCTTC.